This section outlines one TCR beta chain sequence together with its context. The entry originates in a study of radiation and T cells in renal cell carcinoma. Here immunoSEQ multiplex PCR was the method, and the copy in TCRdb shows in-frame clones only, minus some. The sample has about 140,000 clones; 70% to 90% are singletons. Stated time point: baseline pretreatment blood. The treatment was: 15 Gy SBRT to primary tumor, nephrectomy 4 weeks later. Germline assignment: CDR1 SGHRS and CDR2 YFSETQ. The V end lost 5 bases, the J end lost 1 base, and 15 bases lay between the germline ends. CDR3 length equals 15 residues.

This clonotype originated in a woman between 45 and 65 years old with renal cell carcinoma. The rearrangement uses TRBV5-1 and TRBJ1-1; D may be TRBD1 (6 bases). This material consisted of blood, taken from a patient whose treatment included radiotherapy and nephrectomy. In DNA, the CDR3 is TGCGCCAGCAGTTTCATTCCACAGGGGAACACTGAAGCTTTCTTT. Protein product: CASSFIPQGNTEAFF.